A selection of T cell receptor beta chains follows, all from one sample in a study of Tregs in tolerant kidney transplant recipients. Sequenced by immunoSEQ multiplex PCR; TCRdb stores in-frame clones only, minus some. The table shows 50,000 to 65,000 clones, with around 87% occurring only once. Here the sequenced sample was CD4+ T cells from blood (PBMCs), taken 6 months after the transplant. Receptor source: a human patient who received a combined kidney and bone marrow transplant. Some T cells may originate from the graft donor. The CDR3 runs from the conserved cysteine through the conserved F or W. A D gene is named only where the DNA matches it firmly. A row's size may be missing; if present it is once, few, many or a size class.

j_call cdr3_length d_call v_call clone_size cdr3_aa cdr3_nt
TRBJ1-2 13 NA TRBV7-9 NA CASRYDTDYGYTF TGTGCCAGCAGGTACGACACAGACTATGGCTACACCTTC
TRBJ1-3 15 NA TRBV7-2 NA CASSLVSGKGNTIYF TGTGCCAGCAGCTTAGTTTCAGGGAAGGGAAACACCATATATTTT
TRBJ2-7 14 TRBD1 TRBV9 NA CASSVTTGVYEQYF TGTGCCAGCAGCGTTACCACAGGGGTATACGAGCAGTACTTC
TRBJ2-2 14 NA TRBV25-1 NA CASSVTTNTGELFF TGTGCCAGCAGTGTGACGACTAACACCGGGGAGCTGTTTTTT
TRBJ2-5 13 TRBD2 TRBV7-3 NA CASSGSGGETQYF TGTGCCAGCAGCGGTAGCGGGGGAGAGACCCAGTACTTC
TRBJ1-4 15 TRBD1 TRBV5-1 NA CASSPRGTGGEKLFF TGCGCCAGCAGCCCCCGGGGGACAGGTGGTGAAAAACTGTTTTTT
TRBJ2-3 15 TRBD2 TRBV7-2 NA CASIRTSGGTDTQYF TGTGCCAGCATCCGAACTAGCGGGGGCACAGATACGCAGTATTTT
TRBJ1-6 17 NA TRBV7-2 NA CASSLDRGALNNSPLHF TGTGCCAGCAGCTTAGACCGGGGGGCGCTAAATAATTCACCCCTCCACTTT
TRBJ2-7 15 TRBD2 TRBV18 NA CASSPTGGVSYEQYF TGTGCCAGCTCACCCACCGGGGGGGTCTCCTACGAGCAGTACTTC
TRBJ2-7 14 NA TRBV30 NA CAWTQRQGYYEQYF TGTGCCTGGACCCAGCGGCAGGGGTACTACGAGCAGTACTTC
TRBJ2-7 15 TRBD2 TRBV28 NA CASSPGGASRYEQYF TGTGCCAGCAGCCCGGGGGGGGCATCTCGGTACGAGCAGTACTTC
TRBJ2-1 19 TRBD2 TRBV18 NA CASSLMTSGGDFYYNEQFF TGTGCCAGCTCACTGATGACTAGCGGGGGGGATTTTTACTACAATGAGCAGTTCTTC
TRBJ2-7 16 NA TRBV23-1 NA CASSQSTASVEYEQYF TGCGCCAGCAGTCAATCGACCGCTAGCGTTGAGTACGAGCAGTACTTC
TRBJ1-6 15 NA TRBV7-3 NA CASSLNGAHNSPLHF TGTGCCAGCAGCTTAAATGGGGCTCATAATTCACCCCTCCACTTT
TRBJ1-4 13 NA TRBV18 NA CASSPTGREKLFF TGTGCCAGCTCACCGACAGGTCGAGAAAAACTGTTTTTT
TRBJ1-5 15 TRBD1 TRBV4-2 few CASSQRPGGDQPQHF TGTGCCAGCAGCCAAAGACCAGGGGGCGACCAGCCCCAGCATTTT
TRBJ2-5 14 NA TRBV25-1 NA CASSVQGREETQYF TGTGCCAGCAGTGTACAGGGAAGAGAGGAGACCCAGTACTTC